Here is one T cell receptor beta chain with its context. Use of 60 Vbeta and 13 Jbeta primers characterized the PCR. TCRdb keeps only in-frame clones here, not all; method: immunoSEQ multiplex PCR. This table holds 150,000 to 200,000 clones, around 80% found once. The sample is drawn from a study of cytomegalovirus exposure and HLA in healthy donors. The germline V gene encodes CDR1 MGHDK and CDR2 SYGVNS. The CDR3 has 16 residues. Unmatched junction bases numbered 14, after V lost 8 bases and J lost 4 bases. The J gene is TRBJ2-3, the V gene TRBV25-1; 8 bases map to TRBD2. This sequence originates from a man aged 18-30 years in good health and CMV-seronegative. Source material: PBMCs. Here the CDR3 DNA reads TGTGCCAGCCGTGCAGGGCGGAGCGGGAGATCAGATACGCAGTATTTT. The encoded protein is CASRAGRSGRSDTQYF.